These 18 T cell receptor beta chains share one sample of origin, sequenced in a study of Graves' ophthalmopathy and Graves' hyperthyroidism. Amplified material comprised TCR beta CDR3 regions derived from RNA transcripts. Scientists carried out first-round RT-PCR using HTBI primers and then a second-round multiplex PCR. From the multiplex PCR reads, TCRdb called clonotypes with MiXCR, one entry per CDR3 protein. Here the sample spans about 740,000 distinct CDR3 sequences, 35% to 50% being singletons. What was sequenced was peripheral blood. The receptor source for this set is an adult man with Graves' ophthalmopathy.

V gene TRBV25-1 combines with J gene TRBJ2-7, with D possibly called TRBD1 or TRBD2 (5 bases each). Looked up from germline, CDR1 is MGHDK and CDR2 is SYGVNS. The CDR3 is 14 residues long. V was shortened by 6 bases and J by 2 bases, with 14 bases between the two germline ends. The CDR3: CASSRGDGPYEQYF. The CDR3 nucleotides are TGTGCCAGCAGCCGAGGGGACGGACCCTACGAGCAGTACTTC.

The V gene is TRBV7-9, the J gene TRBJ1-6, with 7 bases identical to TRBD1. Germline V gene data show CDR1 as SEHNR and CDR2 as FQNEAQ (reference sequence). V gave up 5 bases and J gave up 7 bases; unmatched junction bases: 5. CDR3 size: 14 residues. The CDR3 bases are TGTGCCAGCAGCGACGGACAGGTGAATTCACCCCTCCACTTT. Its protein is CASSDGQVNSPLHF.

As for this clonotype: A much more abundant neighbour one base away suggests this may be a read error. The chain joins TRBV7-3 to TRBJ1-1; unclear D gene. Germline loops: CDR1 SGHTA, CDR2 FQGTGA. The CDR3 loop spans 13 amino acids. CDR3: CASATGPGTEASF. The CDR3 DNA reads as TGTGCCAGCGCTACCGGGCCGGGCACTGAAGCTTCCTTT.

In DNA, the CDR3 is TGTGCCAGCAGATACCGGGGCAGCCTGTATTTCTACGAGCAGTACTTC. This translates into CASRYRGSLYFYEQYF. The J gene is TRBJ2-7, the V gene TRBV2; D might be TRBD1 or TRBD2, each matching 5 bases. The CDR3 consists of 16 residues. Germline V gene lookup returns CDR1 SNHLY and CDR2 FYNNEI. Trimming took 6 bases from V and 3 from J, leaving 21 bases between them.

This clonotype was seen at least ten times. The gene calls are TRBV7-2 and TRBJ2-7; D is perhaps TRBD1 (6 bases). Germline CDR1 SGHTA, CDR2 FQGNSA. This CDR3 comprises 16 residues. V dropped 0 bases and J dropped 1 base, with 13 bases sitting between them. The CDR3 spells CASSLASRQASYEQYF. The CDR3 DNA is TGTGCCAGCAGCTTAGCCTCTCGACAGGCGTCCTACGAGCAGTACTTC.

As concerns this clonotype: A junction boundary mismatches the germline segment, possibly from a read error. V gene TRBV10-2 combines with J gene TRBJ1-5, with D perhaps TRBD1 (5 bases). CDR3 length: 14 residues. Germline V gives CDR1 WSHSY, CDR2 SAAADI. This chain's CDR3 is CASRDIRSNQPQHF. The DNA for the CDR3 is TGTGCCAGCAGGGATATTCGTAGCAATCAGCCCCAGCATTTT.

This rearrangement joins TRBV2 to TRBJ2-5, with D possibly TRBD2 on 6 matching bases. The CDR3 extends over 14 amino acids. The germline gives CDR1 SNHLY, CDR2 FYNNEI. V shed 5 bases and J shed 5 bases, with 15 bases lying between them. CDR3 coding DNA: TGTGCCAGCAGTCCACAAGAAGGGAGGGAGACCCAGTACTTC. Translating gives CASSPQEGRETQYF.

The V and J genes are TRBV5-1 and TRBJ2-7, with a possible D match to TRBD1 (6 bases). The CDR3 is 13 residues long. Germline-derived CDR1 and CDR2 are SGHRS and YFSETQ. Trimming stripped 4 bases from V and 6 bases from J, with 14 bases between. The CDR3 nucleotides are TGCGCCAGCAGCCCGGACAGTTCTGGCGAGCAGTACTTC. This encodes CASSPDSSGEQYF.

The V gene is TRBV2, the J gene TRBJ1-5; D perhaps matches TRBD1 (5 bases). This CDR3 contains 16 residues. The V end lost 6 bases, the J end lost 3 bases, and 18 bases lay between the germline ends. Germline V gives CDR1 SNHLY, CDR2 FYNNEI. The CDR3 here is CASSETPGRYNQPQHF. As DNA, the CDR3 is TGTGCCAGCAGCGAAACACCGGGACGGTACAATCAGCCCCAGCATTTT.

The V call is TRBV4-3, the J call TRBJ2-7; a weak D match, TRBD1 (6 bases). This CDR3 comprises 15 residues. Germline CDR1 is LGHNA and CDR2 is YSLEER. Between the trimmed V and J ends, which lost 1 base and 2 bases, there was a span of 12 bases. In nucleotides, the CDR3 is TGCGCCAGCAGCCAAGCGGATCAGGGGACCTACGAGCAGTACTTC. It codes for CASSQADQGTYEQYF.

The chain uses TRBV7-4 and TRBJ1-2; possible D gene TRBD1, 5 bases. Germline loops: CDR1 SGHVT, CDR2 SQSDAQ. Trimming left V 1 base short and J 4 bases short, with 13 bases between. The CDR3 has 15 residues. The CDR3 sequence is CASSLDHGGSYGYTF. The CDR3 region has the DNA TGTGCCAGCAGCTTAGATCACGGGGGTTCCTATGGCTACACCTTC.

This sequence joins TRBV19 and TRBJ1-5; D is unclear. V lost 1 base and J lost 0, with 7 bases in between. Looked up from germline, CDR1 is LNHDA and CDR2 is SQIVND (reference sequence). The CDR3 loop spans 15 amino acids. CDR3 sequence (DNA): TGTGCCAGTAGTATAGCAGTCCATAGCAATCAGCCCCAGCATTTT. The encoded protein is CASSIAVHSNQPQHF.

The chain recombines TRBV7-2 with TRBJ1-2; D uncertain. This CDR3 has 14 residues. Trimming removed 3 bases at V and 2 bases at J, with 10 bases between. Germline V gene sequence: CDR1 SGHTA, CDR2 FQGNSA. The chain's CDR3 is CASSFEGINYGYTF. For the CDR3, the DNA is TGTGCCAGCAGCTTTGAGGGCATAAACTATGGCTACACCTTC.

The V gene is TRBV7-9, the J gene TRBJ1-6; D unclear. In germline, CDR1 is SEHNR, CDR2 FQNEAQ (reference sequence). The CDR3 totals 15 residues. The V gene lost 3 bases and the J gene lost 7 bases, with 13 bases spanning the gap. The CDR3: CASSFRVRENSPLHF. CDR3 DNA sequence: TGTGCCAGCAGCTTTCGGGTTCGGGAGAATTCACCCCTCCACTTT.

The V gene is TRBV19, the J gene TRBJ1-1, with unresolved D. This CDR3 region has 15 residues. V was clipped by 1 base and J by 1 base, with 10 bases between them. Germline CDR1 reads LNHDA; CDR2 reads SQIVND (reference sequence). CDR3 DNA sequence: TGTGCCAGTAGTATAGTCGGGGTCGAGAACACTGAAGCTTTCTTT. Translated: CASSIVGVENTEAFF.

This rearrangement joins TRBV7-2 to TRBJ2-3; 13 bases map to TRBD2. V was pared by 4 bases and J by 0 bases, with 10 bases of the junction left unmatched. Germline CDR1 SGHTA, CDR2 FQGNSA. This CDR3 contains 19 residues. In DNA form, the CDR3 reads TGTGCCAGCAGCTACCAACCGGGACTAGCGGGGAGGAGCACAGATACGCAGTATTTT. This gives the protein CASSYQPGLAGRSTDTQYF.

The chain carries TRBV6-5 and TRBJ2-5; maybe TRBD1 (5 bases). CDR1 and CDR2 (germline): MNHEY, SVGAGI. This CDR3 has 13 amino acids. V lost 6 bases and J lost 1, with 9 bases in between. The CDR3 sequence: CASRVGLQETQYF. The CDR3 bases are TGTGCCAGCAGGGTGGGGCTCCAAGAGACCCAGTACTTC.

This clonotype was seen repeatedly, ten times or more. DNA of the CDR3: TGTGCCATCGGAGGGGACAGGGAAGATTCCCAGTACTTC. Amino acids: CAIGGDREDSQYF. The chain combines TRBV10-3 with TRBJ2-7, with TRBD1 matching over 9 bases. The CDR3 runs 13 residues. The V gene's germline CDR1 is ENHRY and CDR2 SYGVKD. V lost 8 bases, J lost 10 bases, and 12 bases stayed unmatched.